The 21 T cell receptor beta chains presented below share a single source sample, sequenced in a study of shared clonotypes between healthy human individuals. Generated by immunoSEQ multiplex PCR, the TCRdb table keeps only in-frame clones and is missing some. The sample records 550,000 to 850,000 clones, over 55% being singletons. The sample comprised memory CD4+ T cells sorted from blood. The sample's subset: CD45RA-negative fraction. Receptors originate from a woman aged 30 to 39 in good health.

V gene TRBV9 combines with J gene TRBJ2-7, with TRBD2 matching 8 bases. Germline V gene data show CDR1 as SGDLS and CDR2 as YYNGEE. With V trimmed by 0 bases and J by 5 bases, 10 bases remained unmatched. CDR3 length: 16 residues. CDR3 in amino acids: CASSVGGVSGTDEQYF. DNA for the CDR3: TGTGCCAGCAGCGTAGGGGGGGTTAGCGGGACCGACGAGCAGTACTTC.

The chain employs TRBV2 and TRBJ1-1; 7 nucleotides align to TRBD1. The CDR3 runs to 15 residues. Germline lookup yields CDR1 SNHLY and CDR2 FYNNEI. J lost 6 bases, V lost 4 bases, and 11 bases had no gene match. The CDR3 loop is CASSVEGQAMAEAFF. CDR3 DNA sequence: TGTGCCAGCAGTGTAGAAGGACAGGCCATGGCTGAAGCTTTCTTT.

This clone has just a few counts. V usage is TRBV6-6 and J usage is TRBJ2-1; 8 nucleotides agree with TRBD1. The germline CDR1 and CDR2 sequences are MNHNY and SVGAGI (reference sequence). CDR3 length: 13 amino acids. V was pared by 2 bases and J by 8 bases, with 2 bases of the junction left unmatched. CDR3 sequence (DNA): TGTGCCAGCAGTTACGAACAGGGGGATGAGCAGTTCTTC. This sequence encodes CASSYEQGDEQFF.

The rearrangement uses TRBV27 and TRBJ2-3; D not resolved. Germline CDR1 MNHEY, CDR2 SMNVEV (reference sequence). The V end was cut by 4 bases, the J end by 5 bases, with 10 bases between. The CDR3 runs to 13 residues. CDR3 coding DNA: TGTGCCAGCAGTTCAAGCCATGGAGATACGCAGTATTTT. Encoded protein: CASSSSHGDTQYF.

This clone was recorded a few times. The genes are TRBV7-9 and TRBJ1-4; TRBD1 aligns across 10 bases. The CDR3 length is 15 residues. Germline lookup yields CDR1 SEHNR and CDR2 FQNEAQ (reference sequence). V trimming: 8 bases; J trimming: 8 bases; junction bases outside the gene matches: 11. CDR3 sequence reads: CASGGQGVRGEKLFF. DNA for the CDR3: TGTGCCAGCGGCGGACAGGGGGTTAGGGGAGAAAAACTGTTTTTT.

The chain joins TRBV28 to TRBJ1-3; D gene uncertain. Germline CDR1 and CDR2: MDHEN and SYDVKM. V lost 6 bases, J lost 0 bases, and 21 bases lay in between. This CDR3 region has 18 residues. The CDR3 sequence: CASSPTGTATFSGNTIYF. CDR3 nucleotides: TGTGCCAGCAGCCCAACTGGTACAGCAACCTTCTCTGGAAACACCATATATTTT.

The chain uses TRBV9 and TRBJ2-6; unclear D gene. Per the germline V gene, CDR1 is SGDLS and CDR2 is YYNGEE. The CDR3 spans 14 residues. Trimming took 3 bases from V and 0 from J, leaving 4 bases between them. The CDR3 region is CASSGFSGANVLTF. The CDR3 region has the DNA TGTGCCAGCAGCGGATTCTCTGGGGCCAACGTCCTGACTTTC.

The CDR3 sequence: CASSLDGGSYNEQFF. The CDR3, as DNA: TGTGCCAGCAGCTTGGACGGAGGTTCCTACAATGAGCAGTTCTTC. The V gene is TRBV7-2, the J gene TRBJ2-1; tentatively, D is TRBD2 (5 bases). There are 15 residues in the CDR3. Trimming took 3 bases from V and 1 from J, leaving 10 bases between them. Per germline, CDR1 SGHTA and CDR2 FQGNSA. The full variable domain, in which reference TRBV7-2 and TRBJ2-1 provide the parts outside the CDR3, is GAGVSQSPSNKVTEKGKDVELRCDPISGHTALYWYRQSLGQGLEFLIYFQGNSAPDKSGLPSDRFSAERTGGSVSTLTIQRTQQEDSAVYLCASSLDGGSYNEQFFGPGTRLTVL.

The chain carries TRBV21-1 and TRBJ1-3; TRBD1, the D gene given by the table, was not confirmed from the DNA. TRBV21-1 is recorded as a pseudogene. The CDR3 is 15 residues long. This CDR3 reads CASNSYRGPGNTIYF. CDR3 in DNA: TGTGCCAGCAACTCGTACAGGGGGCCTGGAAACACCATATATTTT.

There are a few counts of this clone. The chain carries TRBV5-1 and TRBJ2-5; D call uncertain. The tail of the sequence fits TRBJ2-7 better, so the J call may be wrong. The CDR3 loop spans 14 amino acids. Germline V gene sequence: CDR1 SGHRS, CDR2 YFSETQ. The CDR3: CASSLAEARAEQYF. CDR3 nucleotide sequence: TGCGCCAGCAGCTTGGCCGAAGCCCGGGCCGAGCAGTACTTC.

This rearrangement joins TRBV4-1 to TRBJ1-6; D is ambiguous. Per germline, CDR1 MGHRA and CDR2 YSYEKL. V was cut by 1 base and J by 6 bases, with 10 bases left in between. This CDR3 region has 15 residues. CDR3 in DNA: TGCGCCAGCAGCCAAGTCGTGTCCCCTAATTCACCCCTCCACTTT. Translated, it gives CASSQVVSPNSPLHF.

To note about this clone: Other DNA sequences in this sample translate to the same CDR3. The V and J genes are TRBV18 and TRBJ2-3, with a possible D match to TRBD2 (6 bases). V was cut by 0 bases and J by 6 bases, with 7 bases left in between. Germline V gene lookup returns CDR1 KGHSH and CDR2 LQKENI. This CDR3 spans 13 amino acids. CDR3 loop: CASSPPAGDTQYF. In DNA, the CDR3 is TGTGCCAGCTCACCACCGGCGGGGGATACGCAGTATTTT.

The CDR3 nucleotides are TGTGCCAGCAGACCAGGACTAGCGGGAATGGTTTCCTACGAGCAGTACTTC. Translation: CASRPGLAGMVSYEQYF. The genes are TRBV5-4 and TRBJ2-7; 12 nucleotides agree with TRBD2. J lost 1 base, V lost 5 bases, and 10 bases had no gene match. CDR3 length: 17 amino acids. Germline V gives CDR1 SGHNT, CDR2 YYREEE (reference sequence).

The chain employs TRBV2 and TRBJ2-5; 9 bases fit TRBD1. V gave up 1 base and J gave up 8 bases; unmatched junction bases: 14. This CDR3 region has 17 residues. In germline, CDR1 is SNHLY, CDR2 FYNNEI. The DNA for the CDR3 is TGTGCCAGCAGTGAAGGGGTGAGGGGACAGGGTCTTTACACCCAGTACTTC. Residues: CASSEGVRGQGLYTQYF.

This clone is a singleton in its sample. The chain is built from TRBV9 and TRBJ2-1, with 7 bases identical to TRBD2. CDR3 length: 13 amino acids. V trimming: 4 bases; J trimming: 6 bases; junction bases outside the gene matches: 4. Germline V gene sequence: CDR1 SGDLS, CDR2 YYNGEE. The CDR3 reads CASSQTSVNEQFF. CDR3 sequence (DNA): TGTGCCAGCAGCCAAACTAGCGTCAATGAGCAGTTCTTC.

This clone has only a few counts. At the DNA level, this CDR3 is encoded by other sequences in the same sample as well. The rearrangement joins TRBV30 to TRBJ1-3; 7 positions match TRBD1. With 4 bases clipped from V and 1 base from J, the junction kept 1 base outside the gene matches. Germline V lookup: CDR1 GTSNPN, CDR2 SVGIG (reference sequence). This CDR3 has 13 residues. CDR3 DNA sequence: TGTGCCTGGACCAGGGGGTCTGGAAACACCATATATTTT. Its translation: CAWTRGSGNTIYF. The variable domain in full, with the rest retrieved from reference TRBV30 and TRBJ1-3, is SQTIHQWPATLVQPVGSPLSLECTVEGTSNPNLYWYRQAAGRGLQLLFYSVGIGQISSEVPQNLSASRPQDRQFILSSKKLLLSDSGFYLCAWTRGSGNTIYFGEGSWLTVV.

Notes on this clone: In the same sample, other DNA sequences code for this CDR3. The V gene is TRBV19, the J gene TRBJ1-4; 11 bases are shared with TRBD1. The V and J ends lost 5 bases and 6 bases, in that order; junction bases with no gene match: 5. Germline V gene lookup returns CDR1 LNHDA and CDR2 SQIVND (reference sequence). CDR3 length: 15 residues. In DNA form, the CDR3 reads TGTGCCAGTAGTTCCTGGACAGGGGGCGATGAAAAACTGTTTTTT. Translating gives CASSSWTGGDEKLFF.

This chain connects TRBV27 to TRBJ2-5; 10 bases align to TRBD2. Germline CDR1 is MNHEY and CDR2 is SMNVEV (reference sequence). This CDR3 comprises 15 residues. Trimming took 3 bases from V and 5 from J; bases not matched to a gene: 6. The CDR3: CASSFSGRRLETQYF. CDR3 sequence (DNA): TGTGCCAGCAGTTTTAGCGGGAGGCGGTTGGAGACCCAGTACTTC.

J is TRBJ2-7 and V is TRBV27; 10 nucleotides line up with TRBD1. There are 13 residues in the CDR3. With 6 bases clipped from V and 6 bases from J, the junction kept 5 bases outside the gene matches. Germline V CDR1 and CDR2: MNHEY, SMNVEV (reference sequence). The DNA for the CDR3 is TGTGCCAGCAGCGACAGGGGGCTGGGCGAGCAGTACTTC. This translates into CASSDRGLGEQYF.

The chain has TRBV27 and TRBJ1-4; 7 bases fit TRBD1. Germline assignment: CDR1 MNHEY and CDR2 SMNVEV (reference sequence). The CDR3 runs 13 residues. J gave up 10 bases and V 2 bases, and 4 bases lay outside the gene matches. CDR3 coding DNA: TGTGCCAGCAGTTTAGGGGACAGTGGAAAACTGTTTTTT. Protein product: CASSLGDSGKLFF.

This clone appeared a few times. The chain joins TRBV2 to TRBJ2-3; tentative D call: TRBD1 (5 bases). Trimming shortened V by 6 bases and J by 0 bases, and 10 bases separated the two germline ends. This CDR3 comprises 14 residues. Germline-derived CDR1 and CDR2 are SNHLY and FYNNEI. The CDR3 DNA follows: TGTGCCAGCAGCTTGGACACTAGCACAGATACGCAGTATTTT. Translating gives CASSLDTSTDTQYF. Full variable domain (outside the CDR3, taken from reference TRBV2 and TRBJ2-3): EPEVTQTPSHQVTQMGQEVILRCVPISNHLYFYWYRQILGQKVEFLVSFYNNEISEKSEIFDDQFSVERPDGSNFTLKIRSTKLEDSAMYFCASSLDTSTDTQYFGPGTRLTVL.